The rows below give T cell receptor beta chains drawn from one sample of a study of cytomegalovirus exposure and HLA in healthy donors. Sequenced by immunoSEQ multiplex PCR; TCRdb stores in-frame clones only, minus some. The repertoire includes about 76,000 clones, 78% of them detected once, and roughly 8.9% sits in the top ten. The sequenced material came from PBMCs. The receptors were gathered from a woman in her 40s in good health and CMV-seropositive. The CDR3 runs from the conserved cysteine through the conserved F or W. The order of the fields is D gene, V gene, J gene, clone size, CDR3 protein, CDR3 DNA. The D gene is left open where the match is weak. Size values are once, few and many counts, or a class for expanded clones, and some rows have none.

TRBD1	TRBV7-9	TRBJ1-1	-	CASSLNRGPPWNFF	TGTGCCAGCAGCTTAAACAGGGGGCCCCCCTGGAACTTCTTT
-	TRBV2	TRBJ1-6	-	CASWGQGNSPLHF	TGTGCCAGCTGGGGGCAGGGGAATTCACCCCTCCACTTT
TRBD2	TRBV7-3	TRBJ2-1	once	CASSTDGTRGIEQFF	TGTGCCAGCAGCACAGATGGGACTAGGGGAATTGAGCAGTTCTTC
-	TRBV4-1	TRBJ1-2	-	CASSYNRVSNYGYTF	TGCGCCAGCAGCTATAACCGGGTCTCTAACTATGGCTACACCTTC
-	TRBV6-5	TRBJ1-5	-	CASRATAHSNQPQHF	TGTGCCAGCAGAGCGACAGCCCATAGCAATCAGCCCCAGCATTTT
-	TRBV5-1	TRBJ2-1	-	CASSADGTLTYNEQFF	TGCGCCAGCAGCGCGGACGGGACTCTTACCTACAATGAGCAGTTCTTC
-	TRBV29-1	TRBJ1-2	-	CSVEPTPNYGYTF	TGCAGCGTTGAACCGACACCTAACTATGGCTACACCTTC
-	TRBV18	TRBJ1-1	-	CASSPSRGIRGAFF	TGTGCCAGCTCACCAAGCAGGGGCATAAGAGGGGCTTTCTTT
TRBD1	TRBV5-1	TRBJ2-5	-	CASSTGQVSQETQYF	TGCGCCAGCAGCACGGGACAGGTTAGCCAAGAGACCCAGTACTTC
-	TRBV9	TRBJ2-3	few	CASSPADTQYF	TGTGCCAGCAGCCCTGCAGATACGCAGTATTTT
-	TRBV9	TRBJ1-2	-	CASSFPSGRHYGYTF	TGTGCCAGCAGCTTTCCGTCAGGGCGGCACTATGGCTACACCTTC
-	TRBV10-3	TRBJ1-1	-	CAISDDRLNTEAFF	TGTGCCATCAGTGACGACAGGTTAAACACTGAAGCTTTCTTT
TRBD2	TRBV28	TRBJ2-1	-	CASRSLAGESYNEQFF	TGTGCCAGCAGGTCCCTAGCGGGGGAATCCTACAATGAGCAGTTCTTC
TRBD1	TRBV18	TRBJ1-5	-	CASSPGTGDQPQHF	TGTGCCAGCTCACCCGGGACAGGGGATCAGCCCCAGCATTTT
TRBD1	TRBV6-4	TRBJ2-2	-	CASSEQGADLNTGELFF	TGTGCCAGCAGTGAACAGGGGGCCGACTTGAACACCGGGGAGCTGTTTTTT
TRBD1	TRBV11-2	TRBJ2-2	-	CASSGTGDTGELFF	TGTGCCAGCTCCGGGACAGGGGACACCGGGGAGCTGTTTTTT
-	TRBV7-9	TRBJ1-1	-	CASSLQRATETNTEAFF	TGTGCCAGCAGCTTACAAAGAGCCACGGAGACGAACACTGAAGCTTTCTTT
TRBD1	TRBV4-3	TRBJ1-4	-	CASSQGMGTGGKLFF	TGCGCCAGCAGCCAAGGCATGGGGACAGGGGGAAAACTGTTTTTT
TRBD1	TRBV4-3	TRBJ1-6	few	CASSQGTGSSYNSPLHF	TGCGCCAGCAGCCAGGGGACAGGTAGCTCCTATAATTCACCCCTCCACTTT
TRBD1	TRBV5-8	TRBJ1-1	-	CASSWRQGASFF	TGTGCCAGCAGCTGGAGACAGGGGGCTTCTTTCTTT
TRBD1	TRBV15	TRBJ1-1	few	CATSSAGGASPSMNTEAFF	TGTGCCACCAGCAGCGCAGGGGGAGCTTCACCATCTATGAACACTGAAGCTTTCTTT
-	TRBV21-1	TRBJ1-5	-	CASSKVRQGKEPQHF	TGTGCCAGCAGCAAAGTAAGACAGGGTAAGGAGCCCCAGCATTTT
-	TRBV28	TRBJ1-1	once	CATKTVPTEAFF	TGTGCCACAAAGACAGTCCCCACTGAAGCTTTCTTT
-	TRBV6-5	TRBJ1-2	-	CASSGQGSVYGYTF	TGTGCCAGCTCCGGGCAGGGCTCGGTCTATGGCTACACCTTC
-	TRBV18	TRBJ1-6	-	CASTGREVADSPLHF	TGTGCCAGCACAGGGCGTGAGGTGGCGGATTCACCCCTCCACTTT
-	TRBV6-6	TRBJ1-2	-	CASSPPGHQGSYGYTF	TGTGCCAGCAGTCCTCCGGGTCACCAGGGGAGCTATGGCTACACCTTC
-	TRBV27	TRBJ2-1	few	CASSLEGLAYNEQFF	TGTGCCAGCAGTTTAGAGGGACTTGCTTACAATGAGCAGTTCTTC
TRBD2	TRBV5-4	TRBJ2-1	-	CASSLERGAHNEQFF	TGTGCCAGCAGCTTGGAGCGGGGGGCTCACAATGAGCAGTTCTTC
-	TRBV12-5	TRBJ1-1	-	CASGYPGEGGEAFF	TGTGCTAGTGGTTACCCAGGGGAGGGAGGTGAAGCTTTCTTT
TRBD2	TRBV12-5	TRBJ2-1	-	CASGSYSGAAYNEQFF	TGTGCTAGTGGTTCCTATAGCGGGGCTGCCTACAATGAGCAGTTCTTC
-	TRBV11-2	TRBJ2-2	-	CASSRGGFSTGELFF	TGTGCCAGCAGCAGGGGGGGGTTTTCGACCGGGGAGCTGTTTTTT
-	TRBV21-1	TRBJ2-2	-	CASSPHQGLSPGELFF	TGTGCCAGCAGCCCCCACCAGGGGCTCTCCCCCGGGGAGCTGTTTTTT
TRBD2	TRBV5-1	TRBJ2-7	-	CASSLGSGGGAYEQYF	TGCGCCAGCAGCTTGGGGTCTGGCGGGGGGGCCTACGAGCAGTACTTC
-	TRBV6-1	TRBJ2-7	-	CASTPSPGADEQYF	TGTGCCAGCACCCCTAGCCCAGGGGCGGACGAGCAGTACTTC
-	TRBV7-9	TRBJ1-3	-	CSSSLRVEGVGNTIYF	TGTTCCAGCAGCTTAAGGGTCGAGGGGGTCGGAAACACCATATATTTT
TRBD1	TRBV7-2	TRBJ1-4	-	CASSPGTGATNEKLFF	TGTGCCAGCAGCCCCGGGACAGGTGCAACTAATGAAAAACTGTTTTTT
TRBD2	TRBV5-6	TRBJ2-2	-	CASSLVSGLGDTGELFF	TGTGCCAGCAGCTTGGTATCGGGACTAGGTGACACCGGGGAGCTGTTTTTT
-	TRBV7-3	TRBJ2-2	-	CASSLGLAPGELFF	TGTGCCAGCAGCTTAGGGCTAGCCCCCGGGGAGCTGTTTTTT
TRBD2	TRBV7-2	TRBJ2-1	-	CASSSPRAGGTYNEQFF	TGTGCCAGCAGCTCCCCCAGGGCGGGGGGGACCTACAATGAGCAGTTCTTC
-	TRBV29-1	TRBJ1-2	few	CSVEQGDAYGYTF	TGCAGCGTTGAACAGGGTGACGCCTATGGCTACACCTTC